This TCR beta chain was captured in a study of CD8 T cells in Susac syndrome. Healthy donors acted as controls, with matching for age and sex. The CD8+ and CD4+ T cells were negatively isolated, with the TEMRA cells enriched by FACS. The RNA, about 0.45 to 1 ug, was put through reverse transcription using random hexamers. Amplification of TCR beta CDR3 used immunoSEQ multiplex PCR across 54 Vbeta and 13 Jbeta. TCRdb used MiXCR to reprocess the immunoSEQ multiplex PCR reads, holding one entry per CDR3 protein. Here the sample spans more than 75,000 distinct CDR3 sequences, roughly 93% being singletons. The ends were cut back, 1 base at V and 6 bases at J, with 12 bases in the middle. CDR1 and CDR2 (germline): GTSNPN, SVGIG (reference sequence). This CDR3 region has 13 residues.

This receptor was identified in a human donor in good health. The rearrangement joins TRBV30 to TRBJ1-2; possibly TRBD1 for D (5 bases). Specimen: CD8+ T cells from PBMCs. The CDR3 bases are TGTGCCTGGAGTGCGACCGGACATAATGGCTACACCTTC. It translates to CAWSATGHNGYTF.